This is a list of T cell receptor beta chains from one sample in a study of blood T cell repertoires in COVID-19. Only in-frame clones appear in the TCRdb table, and some are missing; sequencing was by immunoSEQ multiplex PCR. The repertoire holds roughly 200,000 clones, approximately 81% seen once, with around a sixth in the top ten. The material sequenced was peripheral blood. The receptor set was obtained from a person in their 70s with COVID-19, enrolled during active disease. CDR3s include the opening cysteine and the closing phenylalanine or tryptophan. The D gene is left open where the match is weak. Some rows mark clone size as missing; the rest say once, few, many or name a class of expanded clone.

j_call	clone_size	d_call	v_call	cdr3_aa	cdr3_nt
TRBJ2-1	.	.	TRBV29-1	CSGGRGDNEQFF	TGCAGCGGTGGGAGGGGGGACAATGAGCAGTTCTTC
TRBJ2-3	once	TRBD2	TRBV9	CASSVVGGGLPDTQYF	TGTGCCAGCAGCGTAGTGGGCGGGGGTCTCCCAGATACGCAGTATTTT
TRBJ1-5	.	.	TRBV27	CASSFGQGRGQPQHF	TGTGCCAGCAGTTTTGGGCAGGGGCGCGGTCAGCCCCAGCATTTT
TRBJ2-1	once	TRBD1	TRBV2	CASRGQGAPYNEQFF	TGTGCCAGCAGGGGACAGGGGGCGCCTTACAATGAGCAGTTCTTC
TRBJ1-1	.	.	TRBV6-5	CASSYGRTALNTEAFF	TGTGCCAGCAGTTACGGAAGGACAGCCTTGAACACTGAAGCTTTCTTT
TRBJ1-5	.	.	TRBV9	CASSVEGDPDQPQHF	TGTGCCAGCAGCGTAGAAGGGGATCCCGATCAGCCCCAGCATTTT
TRBJ2-7	.	.	TRBV24-1	CATSDTTSPPDEQYF	TGTGCCACCAGTGACACCACGTCGCCCCCAGACGAGCAGTACTTC
TRBJ2-3	.	.	TRBV5-1	CASSPPEDTQYF	TGCGCCAGCAGCCCCCCCGAGGATACGCAGTATTTT
TRBJ2-5	.	.	TRBV14	CASSQLAAETQYF	TGTGCCAGCAGCCAACTAGCTGCGGAGACCCAGTACTTC
TRBJ2-3	.	.	TRBV25-1	CASRGSGDTQYF	TGTGCCAGCAGGGGCTCTGGAGATACGCAGTATTTT
TRBJ1-5	.	TRBD1	TRBV15	CATSITGTGTYQPQHF	TGTGCCACCAGCATCACCGGGACAGGGACTTATCAGCCCCAGCATTTT
TRBJ2-1	.	.	TRBV6-5	CASSYGGVREQFF	TGTGCCAGCAGTTACGGGGGCGTGAGGGAGCAGTTCTTC
TRBJ2-2	.	.	TRBV7-2	CASSLGGNTGELFF	TGTGCCAGCAGCTTAGGAGGCAACACCGGGGAGCTGTTTTTT
TRBJ2-5	.	.	TRBV6-5	CASSPGGAETQYF	TGTGCCAGCAGTCCAGGTGGTGCGGAGACCCAGTACTTC
TRBJ2-1	.	TRBD2	TRBV5-1	CASSSGLAGVNEQFF	TGCGCCAGCAGCTCCGGACTAGCGGGAGTAAATGAGCAGTTCTTC
TRBJ1-2	few	TRBD1	TRBV5-4	CASSKGQVGVYGYTF	TGTGCCAGCAGCAAAGGACAGGTCGGTGTGTATGGCTACACCTTC
TRBJ2-2	few	TRBD2	TRBV5-6	CASSLLAGAVTGELFF	TGTGCCAGCAGCTTGTTGGCGGGAGCTGTAACCGGGGAGCTGTTTTTT
TRBJ2-1	.	TRBD2	TRBV18	CASSASTSAGPRFF	TGTGCCAGCTCGGCATCTACTAGCGCAGGACCTAGGTTCTTC
TRBJ1-1	few	TRBD1	TRBV5-6	CASSSGTGRVWDTEAFF	TGTGCCAGCAGTTCCGGGACAGGGCGGGTTTGGGACACTGAAGCTTTCTTT
TRBJ2-7	.	TRBD2	TRBV7-9	CASSRGLAGNEQYF	TGTGCCAGCAGCCGCGGACTAGCGGGAAACGAGCAGTACTTC
TRBJ2-4	.	.	TRBV5-6	CASSRPDLRDGAKNIQYF	TGTGCCAGCAGCCGCCCAGACCTCAGGGATGGAGCCAAAAACATTCAGTACTTC
TRBJ1-3	.	.	TRBV3-1/TRBV3-2	CASSQDLGLGNTIYF	TGTGCCAGCAGCCAAGATCTGGGACTTGGAAACACCATATATTTT
TRBJ2-1	.	TRBD1	TRBV28	CASSGDRAYNEQFF	TGTGCCAGCAGTGGGGACAGGGCGTACAATGAGCAGTTCTTC
TRBJ2-5	.	TRBD2	TRBV7-3	CASSFGGRAEETQYF	TGTGCCAGCAGCTTTGGCGGGAGGGCCGAAGAGACCCAGTACTTC
TRBJ2-2	.	.	TRBV19	CASSMAVETGELFF	TGTGCCAGTAGTATGGCGGTAGAGACCGGGGAGCTGTTTTTT
TRBJ1-2	few	.	TRBV28	CASSSGQLGYTF	TGTGCCAGCAGTTCCGGACAGCTTGGCTACACCTTC
TRBJ2-2	.	.	TRBV5-1	CASSHAGSGYANTGELFF	TGCGCCAGCAGCCATGCGGGAAGCGGCTACGCGAACACCGGGGAGCTGTTTTTT
TRBJ2-2	.	.	TRBV9	CASSVVSSALTGELFF	TGTGCCAGCAGCGTAGTGAGTAGCGCGCTAACCGGGGAGCTGTTTTTT
TRBJ2-3	once	TRBD1	TRBV7-3	CASSLRQGPTDTQYF	TGTGCCAGCAGCCTAAGACAGGGCCCCACAGATACGCAGTATTTT
TRBJ2-5	.	.	TRBV6-5	CASSLSDRSQETQYF	TGTGCCAGCAGTTTATCAGACAGGTCCCAAGAGACCCAGTACTTC
TRBJ2-3	.	.	TRBV7-2	CASSLDGQSTDTQYF	TGTGCCAGCAGCTTGGACGGACAGAGCACAGATACGCAGTATTTT
TRBJ1-2	.	.	TRBV10-1	CASSEARAGVGLTNYGYTF	TGCGCCAGCAGTGAGGCAAGAGCAGGGGTCGGTTTAACTAACTATGGCTACACCTTC
TRBJ1-3	.	.	TRBV6-5	CASSNGASAGNTIYF	TGTGCCAGCTCCAACGGTGCCTCGGCTGGAAACACCATATATTTT
TRBJ2-1	.	TRBD2	TRBV24-1	CATNSGSQNEQFF	TGTGCCACCAACAGCGGGAGTCAGAATGAGCAGTTCTTC
TRBJ2-1	.	.	TRBV29-1	CSVEWSGTTEGDEQFF	TGCAGCGTTGAATGGTCAGGCACTACCGAAGGGGATGAGCAGTTCTTC
TRBJ1-2	.	TRBD1	TRBV13	CASSLADRGLDGYTF	TGTGCCAGCAGCTTAGCGGACAGGGGTTTAGATGGCTACACCTTC
TRBJ2-1	.	TRBD2	TRBV5-8	CASSLASGLAGDNEQFF	TGTGCCAGCAGCTTGGCCTCGGGACTAGCGGGGGACAATGAGCAGTTCTTC
TRBJ1-5	.	.	TRBV7-2	CASSRDYYSNQPQHF	TGTGCCAGCAGCCGCGACTATTATAGCAATCAGCCCCAGCATTTT
TRBJ2-3	.	TRBD1	TRBV7-9	CASSDRPGQGTDTQYF	TGTGCCAGCAGCGACCGACCGGGACAGGGGACAGATACGCAGTATTTT
TRBJ2-7	.	.	TRBV11-1	CASSSGYEQYF	TGTGCCAGCAGCTCGGGATACGAGCAGTACTTC
TRBJ1-1	.	.	TRBV5-1	CASSWNGGVQTEAFF	TGCGCCAGCAGCTGGAATGGGGGGGTACAGACTGAAGCTTTCTTT
TRBJ1-4	once	.	TRBV18	CASSPGTFSATNEKLFF	TGTGCCAGCTCACCTGGGACATTTAGTGCAACTAATGAAAAACTGTTTTTT
TRBJ2-2	.	TRBD1	TRBV7-9	CASSSGQGYTGELFF	TGTGCCAGCAGCTCCGGACAGGGTTACACCGGGGAGCTGTTTTTT
TRBJ2-1	.	TRBD1	TRBV28	CASRPSLPDRGKYNEQFF	TGTGCCAGCAGACCTTCCTTGCCCGACAGGGGGAAGTACAATGAGCAGTTCTTC
TRBJ1-4	.	.	TRBV28	CASRDRTYTTNEKLFF	TGTGCCAGCCGCGACAGGACATACACAACTAATGAAAAACTGTTTTTT
TRBJ2-4	.	.	TRBV2	CASSEGRLANIQYF	TGTGCCAGCAGTGAAGGGCGGTTAGCGAACATTCAGTACTTC
TRBJ2-5	.	TRBD1	TRBV18	CASSPPSRGLETQYF	TGTGCCAGCTCACCACCGTCCAGGGGGCTAGAGACCCAGTACTTC
TRBJ2-3	.	TRBD1	TRBV7-3	CASSLRGTGTDTQYF	TGTGCCAGCAGCTTAAGGGGGACAGGCACAGATACGCAGTATTTT
TRBJ1-1	.	TRBD1	TRBV6-5	CASSSTGRTEAFF	TGTGCCAGCAGTTCGACAGGGCGGACTGAAGCTTTCTTT
TRBJ2-1	.	TRBD2	TRBV19	CASSPRWALSGVGVNEQFF	TGTGCCAGTAGTCCAAGGTGGGCTCTTAGCGGGGTGGGCGTCAATGAGCAGTTCTTC
TRBJ2-2	.	.	TRBV5-1	CASSLEMAGAITGELFF	TGCGCCAGCAGCTTGGAGATGGCGGGGGCTATCACCGGGGAGCTGTTTTTT
TRBJ1-5	.	TRBD1	TRBV6-5	CASSYSMTGEQPQHF	TGTGCCAGCAGTTACTCGATGACAGGGGAACAGCCCCAGCATTTT
TRBJ2-7	once	TRBD1	TRBV7-7	CASSSRQGWPYEQYF	TGTGCCAGCAGCTCTCGACAGGGATGGCCCTACGAGCAGTACTTC
TRBJ2-5	.	.	TRBV18	CASSPPAPRETQYF	TGTGCCAGCTCACCACCGGCCCCTAGGGAGACCCAGTACTTC
TRBJ2-7	.	TRBD1	TRBV28	CASRADRVNEQYF	TGTGCCAGCAGGGCCGACAGGGTGAATGAGCAGTACTTC
TRBJ2-2	.	TRBD1	TRBV28	CASSSSGQGRTGELFF	TGTGCCAGCAGTTCATCCGGACAGGGGAGGACCGGGGAGCTGTTTTTT
TRBJ1-6	.	TRBD1	TRBV7-8	CASSSDPGQNNSPLHF	TGTGCCAGCAGCTCCGACCCGGGACAGAATAATTCACCCCTCCACTTT
TRBJ2-1	.	TRBD1	TRBV3-1/TRBV3-2	CASSLPDRGLKNEQFF	TGTGCCAGCAGCTTACCAGACAGGGGGCTCAAAAATGAGCAGTTCTTC
TRBJ1-3	.	.	TRBV4-1	CASSQDYRTERYYF	TGCGCCAGCAGCCAAGATTATCGGACAGAGCGATATTATTTT
TRBJ2-1	.	.	TRBV30	CAWGPSSSGNEQFF	TGTGCCTGGGGACCATCCTCGTCGGGCAATGAGCAGTTCTTC